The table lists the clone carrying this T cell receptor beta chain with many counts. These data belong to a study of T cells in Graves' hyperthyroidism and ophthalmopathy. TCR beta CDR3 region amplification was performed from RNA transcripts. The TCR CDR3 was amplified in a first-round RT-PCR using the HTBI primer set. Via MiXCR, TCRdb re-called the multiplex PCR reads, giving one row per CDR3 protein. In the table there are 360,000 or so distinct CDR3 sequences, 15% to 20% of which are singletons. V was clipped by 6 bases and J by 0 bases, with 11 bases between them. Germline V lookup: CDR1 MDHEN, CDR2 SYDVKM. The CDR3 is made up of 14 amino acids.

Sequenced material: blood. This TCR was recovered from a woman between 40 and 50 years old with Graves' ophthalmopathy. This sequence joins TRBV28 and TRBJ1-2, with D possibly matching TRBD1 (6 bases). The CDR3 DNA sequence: TGTGCCAGCAGAACGGACAGTCCTAACTATGGCTACACCTTC. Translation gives CASRTDSPNYGYTF.